Reported below is one TCR beta chain. The antigen remains unidentified. The CDR3 totals 14 residues. Germline trimming cut 2 bases from V and 9 bases from J; bases unmatched to any gene: 7. Germline lookup yields CDR1 MNHNY and CDR2 SVGAGI (reference sequence). The table came from immunoSEQ multiplex PCR; TCRdb's copy has only in-frame clones and leaves some out. Among tens of thousands of clones listed, less than 95% were seen once. This record belongs to a study of OX40 agonist ivuxolimab in advanced cancers. Overall study context: Partial responses occurred in Three dose-escalation patients, one with hepatocellular carcinoma and two with cutaneous melanoma.

Study-level results: Expanded clones were, on average, more numerous in CD8+ T cells than in CD4+.

The rearrangement joins TRBV6-6 to TRBJ2-1; 7 bases line up with TRBD2. Here the sequenced sample was CD4+ or CD8+ T cells sorted from blood, taken in a trial of the OX40 agonist ivuxolimab. The clonotype originates from an adult with an advanced solid tumor such as melanoma, head and neck, liver or kidney cancer. CDR3 in amino acids: CASSYGGRATEQFF. Here the CDR3 DNA reads TGTGCCAGCAGTTACGGGGGGAGGGCGACTGAGCAGTTCTTC.